These T cell receptor beta chains were read from a single sample in a study of cytomegalovirus exposure and HLA in healthy donors. Here immunoSEQ multiplex PCR was the method, and the copy in TCRdb shows in-frame clones only, minus some. Of roughly 170,000 clones in the sample, approximately 80% were seen once. Sample: PBMCs. Receptors were obtained from a woman aged 30 to 39 in good health and CMV-seronegative. Both conserved end residues are part of each CDR3. D genes are given only for firm matches. The size entry is marked missing in some rows and otherwise reads once, few, many or a size class.

V: TRBV6-5; D: -; size: -; J: TRBJ2-7; CDR3: CASSEGTRMGEQYF; DNA: TGTGCCAGCAGTGAAGGGACTCGAATGGGGGAGCAGTACTTC
V: TRBV5-4; D: TRBD2; size: few; J: TRBJ2-2; CDR3: CASSRGLAGTGELFF; DNA: TGTGCCAGCAGCAGGGGGCTAGCGGGAACCGGGGAGCTGTTTTTT
V: TRBV28; D: TRBD1; size: -; J: TRBJ1-2; CDR3: CASSLVLDRGMVDGYTF; DNA: TGTGCCAGCAGTCTCGTTTTGGACAGGGGGATGGTTGATGGCTACACCTTC
V: TRBV14; D: TRBD2; size: -; J: TRBJ2-2; CDR3: CASSPLGGRPITGELFF; DNA: TGTGCCAGCAGCCCACTTGGCGGGAGACCTATAACCGGGGAGCTGTTTTTT
V: TRBV7-2; D: TRBD1; size: once; J: TRBJ2-7; CDR3: CASSLDRGPYEQYF; DNA: TGTGCCAGCAGCTTAGACAGGGGCCCCTACGAGCAGTACTTC
V: TRBV9; D: -; size: -; J: TRBJ2-3; CDR3: CASSDWAGASTDTQYF; DNA: TGTGCCAGCAGTGACTGGGCGGGGGCTAGCACAGATACGCAGTATTTT
V: TRBV7-8; D: TRBD2; size: -; J: TRBJ2-5; CDR3: CASSLAWTSGDLGTQYF; DNA: TGTGCCAGCAGCTTAGCCTGGACTAGCGGGGATCTGGGGACCCAGTACTTC
V: TRBV11-2; D: -; size: -; J: TRBJ1-2; CDR3: CASSSLGLRTGYTF; DNA: TGTGCCAGCAGCTCCCTGGGGCTCCGCACTGGCTACACCTTC
V: TRBV19; D: TRBD1; size: -; J: TRBJ2-2; CDR3: CASSIDGTGNAGELFF; DNA: TGTGCCAGTAGTATAGATGGGACAGGGAACGCCGGGGAGCTGTTTTTT
V: TRBV7-3; D: -; size: -; J: TRBJ1-2; CDR3: CASSLGAGYYGYTF; DNA: TGTGCCAGCAGCTTAGGGGCCGGCTACTATGGCTACACCTTC
V: TRBV9; D: -; size: -; J: TRBJ1-1; CDR3: CASSAYQKTSNTEAFF; DNA: TGTGCCAGCAGCGCCTACCAAAAGACATCGAACACTGAAGCTTTCTTT
V: TRBV5-8; D: TRBD1; size: many; J: TRBJ1-4; CDR3: CASSLTGVANEKLFF; DNA: TGTGCCAGCAGCTTGACAGGGGTAGCTAATGAAAAACTGTTTTTT
V: TRBV7-3; D: TRBD2; size: -; J: TRBJ2-1; CDR3: CASSLAGKSNEQFF; DNA: TGTGCCAGCAGCCTAGCGGGGAAGTCGAATGAGCAGTTCTTC
V: TRBV25-1; D: TRBD2; size: -; J: TRBJ2-5; CDR3: CASSESAGGLETQYF; DNA: TGTGCCAGCAGTGAATCGGCGGGGGGGCTGGAGACCCAGTACTTC
V: TRBV5-6; D: -; size: once; J: TRBJ1-1; CDR3: CASRRGTRMNTEAFF; DNA: TGTGCCAGCAGGCGGGGCACACGGATGAACACTGAAGCTTTCTTT
V: TRBV7-6; D: -; size: -; J: TRBJ2-2; CDR3: CASSLSGANTGELFF; DNA: TGTGCCAGCAGCTTATCCGGGGCGAACACCGGGGAGCTGTTTTTT
V: TRBV7-2; D: -; size: -; J: TRBJ2-2; CDR3: CASIERSGDTGELFF; DNA: TGTGCCAGCATCGAGAGGTCCGGGGACACCGGGGAGCTGTTTTTT
V: TRBV9; D: -; size: -; J: TRBJ2-1; CDR3: CASSVVPRIVPSYNEQFF; DNA: TGTGCCAGCAGCGTAGTCCCCAGGATTGTACCATCCTACAATGAGCAGTTCTTC